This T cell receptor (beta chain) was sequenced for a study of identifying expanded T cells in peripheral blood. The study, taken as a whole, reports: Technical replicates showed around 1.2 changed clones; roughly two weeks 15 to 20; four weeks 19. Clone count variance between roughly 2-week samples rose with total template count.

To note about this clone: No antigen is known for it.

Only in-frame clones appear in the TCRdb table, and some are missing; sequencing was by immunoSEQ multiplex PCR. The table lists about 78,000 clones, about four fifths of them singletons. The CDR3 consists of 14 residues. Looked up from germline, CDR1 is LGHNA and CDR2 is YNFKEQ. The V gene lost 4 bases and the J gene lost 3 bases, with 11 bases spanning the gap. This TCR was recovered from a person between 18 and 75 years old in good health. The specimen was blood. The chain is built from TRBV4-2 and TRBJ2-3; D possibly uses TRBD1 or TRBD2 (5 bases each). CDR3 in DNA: TGTGCCAGCAGCCGAGGGGATCGTACAGATACGCAGTATTTT. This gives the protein CASSRGDRTDTQYF.